One T cell receptor (beta chain) is described in this entry. Germline CDR1 reads LNHNV; CDR2 reads YYDKDF (reference sequence). This CDR3 comprises 15 residues. Trimming took 5 bases from V and 6 from J; bases not matched to a gene: 8. RNA amounts of about 0.5 to 1 ug underwent reverse transcription with random hexamers. TCRdb used MiXCR to reprocess the immunoSEQ multiplex PCR reads, holding one entry per CDR3 protein. The sample has some 240,000 distinct CDR3 sequences, almost 97% seen once. This sample was taken from a study of CD8 T cells in Susac syndrome. Sequencing of TCR beta was carried out in blood CD8+ and CD4+ T cells.

The origin of this receptor is a human donor with Susac syndrome. The sequenced material came from CD4+ T cells from PBMCs. The chain couples TRBV15 to TRBJ2-1, with 9 bases matching TRBD1. The DNA of the CDR3 is TGTGCCACCAGCTCGCCGGGACAGGGAAGCAATGAGCAGTTCTTC. As protein: CATSSPGQGSNEQFF.